This is a list of T cell receptor beta chains from one sample in a study of T cell responses to AZD1222 COVID-19 vaccine. Libraries were prepared by immunoSEQ multiplex PCR; TCRdb keeps only in-frame clonotypes and omits some of them. The table records roughly 100,000 clones, 87% of them present only once. Sample: peripheral blood, taken 28 days after the second AZD1222 dose. Receptors originate from an adult who received the AZD1222 COVID-19 vaccine. Each CDR3 is given with its conserved first and last residue. A D gene is named only where the DNA matches it firmly. Where a row states a size, it is once, few, many or the class of an expanded clone; other rows omit it.

D gene	clone size	V gene	J gene	CDR3 protein	CDR3 DNA
TRBD2	NA	TRBV5-4	TRBJ2-7	CASSYIAGALYEQYF	TGTGCCAGCAGTTACATTGCGGGAGCTCTCTACGAGCAGTACTTC
NA	NA	TRBV19	TRBJ2-1	CASSMLGVPHPVQFF	TGTGCCAGTAGTATGTTGGGAGTGCCTCATCCAGTGCAGTTCTTC
NA	few	TRBV20-1	TRBJ1-5	CSASLRGNQPQHF	TGCAGTGCTAGTTTAAGGGGGAATCAGCCCCAGCATTTT
NA	NA	TRBV29-1	TRBJ2-5	CSVEWRGGETQYF	TGCAGCGTTGAATGGAGGGGGGGAGAGACCCAGTACTTC
NA	NA	TRBV15	TRBJ1-2	CATSFYLGGAVGANYGYTF	TGTGCCACCAGCTTCTACTTGGGGGGCGCAGTGGGAGCTAACTATGGCTACACCTTC
NA	once	TRBV7-9	TRBJ2-7	CASSLVAAGFYEQYF	TGTGCCAGCAGCTTAGTGGCAGCAGGCTTTTACGAGCAGTACTTC
NA	once	TRBV24-1	TRBJ2-2	CATSDQSKEEIGELFF	TGTGCCACCAGTGACCAATCCAAAGAGGAAATCGGGGAGCTGTTTTTT
NA	NA	TRBV6-5	TRBJ1-6	CASTNRAGNSPLHF	TGTGCCAGCACAAATCGGGCTGGGAATTCACCCCTCCACTTT
TRBD1	NA	TRBV24-1	TRBJ2-1	CATSAHPGQGGDEQFF	TGTGCCACCAGTGCCCACCCGGGACAGGGAGGCGATGAGCAGTTCTTC
NA	NA	TRBV19	TRBJ1-2	CASSMNSRYGYTF	TGTGCCAGTAGTATGAACAGCCGCTATGGCTACACCTTC
NA	NA	TRBV5-4	TRBJ1-1	CASSLGGMNTEAFF	TGTGCCAGCAGCTTGGGAGGAATGAACACTGAAGCTTTCTTT
NA	NA	TRBV5-6	TRBJ1-1	CASSLVSGGMNTEAFF	TGTGCCAGCAGCTTGGTAAGCGGGGGCATGAACACTGAAGCTTTCTTT
NA	NA	TRBV27	TRBJ1-3	CASSVSGYSGNTIYF	TGTGCCAGCAGCGTCTCAGGGTACTCTGGAAACACCATATATTTT
TRBD2	NA	TRBV28	TRBJ2-7	CASSLSGMTAYEQYF	TGTGCCAGCAGTTTAAGCGGGATGACGGCCTACGAGCAGTACTTC
NA	NA	TRBV7-7	TRBJ1-5	CASSLFCGGDLDQPQHF	TGTGCCAGCAGCTTATTCTGTGGCGGGGATCTGGATCAGCCCCAGCATTTT
TRBD1	NA	TRBV15	TRBJ1-5	CATSREGQGHQPQHF	TGTGCCACCAGCAGAGAGGGACAGGGGCATCAGCCCCAGCATTTT
NA	NA	TRBV19	TRBJ1-1	CATSTSPIGTEAFF	TGTGCCACCTCGACATCACCTATCGGCACTGAAGCTTTCTTT